The 32 T cell receptor beta chains in this list originate from one sample, sequenced in a study of blood T cell repertoires in COVID-19. Only in-frame clones appear in the TCRdb table, and some are missing; sequencing was by immunoSEQ multiplex PCR. The sample includes roughly 150,000 clones, approximately 83% seen only once; the top ten take roughly 2%. Sample: peripheral blood. These receptors all come from a woman older than 75 with acute or convalescent COVID-19.

This clone was detected only once. This chain connects TRBV5-1 to TRBJ2-1; possible D gene TRBD2, 7 bases. V lost 4 bases and J lost 7, with 18 bases in between. Germline V gene data show CDR1 as SGHRS and CDR2 as YFSETQ. The length of the CDR3 is 15 residues. CDR3 nucleotide sequence: TGCGCCAGCAGCAGGGGGGCGGGAGTCTTGAATGAGCAGTTCTTC. It translates to CASSRGAGVLNEQFF.

The chain is built from TRBV19 and TRBJ2-1; 11 bases map to TRBD2. This CDR3 spans 15 amino acids. From germline, CDR1 is LNHDA and CDR2 SQIVND (reference sequence). V shed 6 bases and J 8 bases; nucleotides not matched to a gene: 9. Here the CDR3 DNA reads TGTGCCAGTAGCCGCCTAGCGGGAGGACGGGATGAGCAGTTCTTC. Amino acid sequence: CASSRLAGGRDEQFF.

The chain employs TRBV28 and TRBJ1-4; D not resolved. V shed 2 bases and J shed 5 bases, with 6 bases lying between them. The CDR3 length is 13 residues. CDR1 is MDHEN, CDR2 SYDVKM, per germline. This CDR3 reads CASSLVENEKLFF. CDR3 coding DNA: TGTGCCAGCAGTTTAGTGGAGAATGAAAAACTGTTTTTT.

This clone was counted a single time. V is TRBV5-1 and J is TRBJ2-5; weak D call: TRBD2 (6 bases). Per germline, CDR1 SGHRS and CDR2 YFSETQ. V was shortened by 4 bases and J by 5 bases, with 12 bases between the two germline ends. The CDR3 length is 13 residues. The CDR3 loop is CASSLQEGETQYF. CDR3 nucleotides: TGCGCCAGCAGCCTGCAGGAGGGGGAGACCCAGTACTTC. Full variable domain (remainder filled in from reference TRBV5-1 and TRBJ2-5): KAGVTQTPRYLIKTRGQQVTLSCSPISGHRSVSWYQQTPGQGLQFLFEYFSETQRNKGNFPGRFSGRQFSNSRSEMNVSTLELGDSALYLCASSLQEGETQYFGPGTRLLVL.

The V and J genes are TRBV6-2 or TRBV6-3 and TRBJ1-3; D is unresolved. V lost 2 bases and J lost 0, with 14 bases in between. The germline V gene encodes CDR1 MNHEY and CDR2 SVGEGT. CDR3 size: 17 residues. The CDR3 region is CASSYPRGVISGNTIYF. Here the CDR3 DNA reads TGTGCCAGCAGTTACCCGCGGGGAGTGATCTCTGGAAACACCATATATTTT.

V is TRBV5-5 and J is TRBJ2-2; 10 bases are a match to TRBD1. Trimming removed 0 bases from V and 7 bases from J; junction bases left unmatched: 6. The CDR3 covers 16 residues. Germline loops: CDR1 SGHKS, CDR2 YYEKEE (reference sequence). CDR3 sequence reads: CASSLAVTGGVGELFF. The CDR3 DNA is TGTGCCAGCAGCTTGGCGGTGACAGGGGGCGTCGGGGAGCTGTTTTTT.

The chain uses TRBV4-1 and TRBJ1-6; TRBD1 aligns across 8 bases. Germline lookup yields CDR1 MGHRA and CDR2 YSYEKL. The CDR3 contains 18 residues. Trimming at V came to 4 bases and at J to 14 bases, leaving 22 bases not matched to a gene. CDR3 residues: CASSPQGGQGASLGALHF. The CDR3 nucleotides are TGCGCCAGCAGCCCCCAAGGTGGGCAGGGGGCATCCTTGGGGGCCCTCCACTTT.

The chain uses TRBV19 and TRBJ1-2; 8 nucleotides match TRBD1. CDR1 and CDR2 from the germline V gene are LNHDA and SQIVND (reference sequence). This CDR3 contains 13 residues. Germline trimming cut 4 bases from V and 4 bases from J; bases unmatched to any gene: 2. CDR3 residues: CASSTTGAYGYTF. CDR3 in DNA: TGTGCCAGTAGTACGACAGGGGCCTATGGCTACACCTTC.

This chain connects TRBV6-6 to TRBJ2-7; tentative D call: TRBD2 (5 bases). CDR1 is MNHNY and CDR2 is SVGAGI in the germline V gene (reference sequence). V gave up 10 bases and J gave up 0 bases, with 13 bases separating them. CDR3 size: 13 residues. CDR3 sequence: CATTPEGSYEQYF. For the CDR3, the DNA is TGTGCCACCACACCTGAGGGCTCCTACGAGCAGTACTTC.

V is TRBV28 and J is TRBJ2-7; 10 bases are shared with TRBD1. Germline CDR1 and CDR2: MDHEN and SYDVKM. The CDR3 loop spans 16 amino acids. Germline trimming cut 5 bases from V and 2 bases from J; bases unmatched to any gene: 9. CDR3 DNA: TGTGCCAGCAGTAGAGCCGGGACAGGGGTCCCCTACGAGCAGTACTTC. This encodes CASSRAGTGVPYEQYF.

V is TRBV6-2 or TRBV6-3 and J is TRBJ2-1; maybe TRBD1 (5 bases). CDR1 MNHEY and CDR2 SVGEGT come from the germline V gene. The V end lost 2 bases, the J end lost 8 bases, and 16 bases lay between the germline ends. CDR3 length: 15 amino acids. The CDR3: CASSYPAGLGDEQFF. The CDR3 nucleotides read TGTGCCAGCAGTTACCCGGCAGGGCTTGGCGATGAGCAGTTCTTC.

This chain links TRBV9 with TRBJ2-1; 10 bases match TRBD2. The CDR3 has 16 amino acids. V dropped 4 bases and J dropped 7; count of bases not matched to a gene: 11. Germline V gene lookup returns CDR1 SGDLS and CDR2 YYNGEE. The CDR3: CASSFRTSGGINEQFF. The CDR3 region has the DNA TGTGCCAGCAGCTTTCGGACTAGCGGAGGGATAAATGAGCAGTTCTTC. Drawing the rest from reference TRBV9 and TRBJ2-1, the complete variable domain is DSGVTQTPKHLITATGQRVTLRCSPRSGDLSVYWYQQSLDQGLQFLIQYYNGEERAKGNILERFSAQQFPDLHSELNLSSLELGDSALYFCASSFRTSGGINEQFFGPGTRLTVL.

The gene calls are TRBV7-2 and TRBJ1-1; D may be TRBD1 (5 bases). In germline, CDR1 is SGHTA, CDR2 FQGNSA. V lost 5 bases to trimming and J lost 4 bases, with 14 bases between them. The CDR3 is 14 amino acids. Written as DNA, the CDR3 is TGTGCCAGCAGCGTAGAGGCAGGGCGCACTGAAGCTTTCTTT. Its translation is CASSVEAGRTEAFF.

CDR3 amino acids: CASSEGTGKMRSNQPQHF. The CDR3 DNA sequence: TGTGCCAGTAGTGAGGGGACAGGAAAAATGAGGAGCAATCAGCCCCAGCATTTT. This chain joins TRBV19 and TRBJ1-5, with 8 positions matching TRBD1. The CDR3 runs 18 residues. The germline gives CDR1 LNHDA, CDR2 SQIVND (reference sequence). J gave up 1 base and V 5 bases, and 13 bases lay outside the gene matches.

The chain has TRBV5-1 and TRBJ2-1; TRBD1 agrees at 10 bases. Germline CDR1 SGHRS, CDR2 YFSETQ. The CDR3 totals 17 residues. After removal of 0 bases from V and 4 bases from J, the junction contained 7 bases not matched to a gene. The CDR3 loop is CASSLERRGQGYNEQFF. Here the CDR3 DNA reads TGCGCCAGCAGCTTGGAGCGCCGGGGACAGGGGTACAATGAGCAGTTCTTC.

The rearrangement uses TRBV25-1 and TRBJ2-7; D gene uncertain. This CDR3 spans 15 amino acids. CDR1 MGHDK and CDR2 SYGVNS come from the germline V gene. V was trimmed by 8 bases and J by 0 bases, leaving 17 bases between them. In nucleotides, the CDR3 is TGTGCCAGCCCCCCCTCCCGGTATAACTCCTACGAGCAGTACTTC. This translates into CASPPSRYNSYEQYF.

This clone was counted ten times or more. The CDR3 loop reads CASSPNSGSNSYEQYF. CDR3 nucleotides: TGTGCCAGCAGTCCTAACAGCGGGAGCAACTCCTACGAGCAGTACTTC. This chain links TRBV2 with TRBJ2-7, with 8 bases lining up with TRBD2. The junction had 9 bases not matched to a gene; V was cut back by 5 bases and J by 0 bases. Germline lookup yields CDR1 SNHLY and CDR2 FYNNEI. CDR3 length equals 16 residues.

The chain joins TRBV7-2 to TRBJ2-2; 8 bases line up with TRBD2. The junction had 11 bases not matched to a gene; V was cut back by 6 bases and J by 5 bases. Germline CDR1 is SGHTA and CDR2 is FQGNSA. The CDR3 runs 16 residues. The CDR3 region is CASSYTGTRRTGELFF. The CDR3 DNA follows: TGTGCCAGCAGTTATACCGGGACTAGGAGGACCGGGGAGCTGTTTTTT.

The rearrangement uses TRBV12-3 or TRBV12-4 and TRBJ1-6; 7 positions agree with TRBD1. V lost 3 bases and J lost 9; bases outside the gene matches: 2. The CDR3 runs to 13 residues. The DNA for the CDR3 is TGTGCCAGCAGTTTTGACAGGGCTTCACCCCTCCACTTT. Protein: CASSFDRASPLHF.

The chain carries TRBV7-2 and TRBJ2-7; D not resolved. The CDR3 is 16 residues long. V lost 2 bases to trimming and J lost 0 bases, with 14 bases between them. Germline CDR1 and CDR2: SGHTA and FQGNSA. The DNA of the CDR3 is TGTGCCAGCAGCTTAAATTCGGCTAGACCCTCCTACGAGCAGTACTTC. This codes for CASSLNSARPSYEQYF.

A word on this clone: The sample holds other DNA sequences that translate to the same CDR3. CDR3 residues: CASSPGHNYEQYF. The CDR3 DNA follows: TGTGCCAGTAGTCCCGGACACAACTACGAGCAGTACTTC. The chain combines TRBV19 with TRBJ2-7; D possibly corresponds to TRBD1 (5 bases). CDR3 length: 13 residues. Germline V gives CDR1 LNHDA, CDR2 SQIVND (reference sequence). Trimming removed 5 bases from V and 3 bases from J, with 11 bases in between.

The DNA for the CDR3 is TGCAGCGTCGACGGGAGAGTACCCTCCGGCTACACCTTC. It yields the protein CSVDGRVPSGYTF. The chain recombines TRBV29-1 with TRBJ1-2; D is unclear. Trimming stripped 6 bases from V and 8 bases from J, with 19 bases between. This CDR3 has 13 residues. Germline-derived CDR1 and CDR2 are SQVTM and ANQGSEA.

Only one count was recorded for this clone. The genes are TRBV7-9 and TRBJ1-2; TRBD1 is a possible D gene (5 bases). The CDR3 has 15 amino acids. Germline assignment: CDR1 SEHNR and CDR2 FQNEAQ (reference sequence). Trimming took off 6 bases at V and 4 bases at J, with 18 bases between the two ends. The CDR3 is CASRPPGGTLYGYTF. The CDR3 nucleotides are TGTGCCAGCAGGCCCCCTGGGGGGACGCTCTATGGCTACACCTTC.

This clone turned up a few times. The V and J genes are TRBV28 and TRBJ2-2; 10 bases align to TRBD1. The CDR3 contains 16 residues. V was clipped by 5 bases and J by 5 bases; unmatched bases: 8. Germline loops: CDR1 MDHEN, CDR2 SYDVKM. CDR3 sequence reads: CASSPRQGALTGELFF. CDR3 coding DNA: TGTGCCAGCAGTCCGCGACAGGGGGCGCTTACCGGGGAGCTGTTTTTT. Full variable domain (missing parts from reference TRBV28 and TRBJ2-2): DVKVTQSSRYLVKRTGEKVFLECVQDMDHENMFWYRQDPGLGLRLIYFSYDVKMKEKGDIPEGYSVSREKKERFSLILESASTNQTSMYLCASSPRQGALTGELFFGEGSRLTVL.

V gene TRBV4-1 combines with J gene TRBJ2-7; perhaps TRBD1 as D (6 bases). The CDR3 contains 13 residues. V was shortened by 0 bases and J by 9 bases, with 12 bases between the two germline ends. Germline CDR1 and CDR2: MGHRA and YSYEKL. CDR3 nucleotide sequence: TGCGCCAGCAGCCAAGAGAGGGAGACAGGGCAGTACTTC. Its translation: CASSQERETGQYF.

A few counts support this clone. This rearrangement joins TRBV24-1 to TRBJ1-1; D gene ambiguous. The V and J ends lost 9 bases and 0 bases respectively, with 19 bases between them. There are 16 residues in the CDR3. Germline CDR1 reads KGHDR; CDR2 reads SFDVKD. Written as DNA, the CDR3 is TGTGCCACCCTTAGGCGGGCTGGAGATCTGAACACTGAAGCTTTCTTT. Protein product: CATLRRAGDLNTEAFF.

V and J are TRBV29-1 and TRBJ2-3; 9 bases are a match to TRBD2. Germline loops: CDR1 SQVTM, CDR2 ANQGSEA. V shed 6 bases, J shed 5 bases, and the junction held 9 bases outside the gene matches. The CDR3 contains 14 residues. The chain's CDR3 is CSVGPGLAGDTQYF. The CDR3 coding sequence is TGCAGCGTGGGGCCGGGACTAGCTGGAGATACGCAGTATTTT.

This clone was counted only a few times. J is TRBJ1-6 and V is TRBV30; 10 nucleotides agree with TRBD1. The ends lost 3 bases at V and 3 bases at J; junction bases unmatched: 2. The CDR3 extends over 15 amino acids. Germline CDR1 is GTSNPN and CDR2 is SVGIG (reference sequence). CDR3 nucleotide sequence: TGTGCCTGGAGCGACAGGGGGCTCTATAATTCACCCCTCCACTTT. It encodes CAWSDRGLYNSPLHF.

This chain joins TRBV28 and TRBJ2-2; 10 nucleotides align to TRBD2. CDR1 is MDHEN and CDR2 is SYDVKM in the germline V gene. Trimming cost V 5 bases and J 2 bases; bases outside gene matches: 8. This CDR3 contains 17 residues. CDR3: CASSLPGTSDNTGELFF. Here the CDR3 DNA reads TGTGCCAGCAGTCTCCCTGGGACTAGCGATAACACCGGGGAGCTGTTTTTT. The variable domain in full, completed from reference TRBV28 and TRBJ2-2, reads DVKVTQSSRYLVKRTGEKVFLECVQDMDHENMFWYRQDPGLGLRLIYFSYDVKMKEKGDIPEGYSVSREKKERFSLILESASTNQTSMYLCASSLPGTSDNTGELFFGEGSRLTVL.

The chain links TRBV10-3 to TRBJ2-3; 8 nucleotides align to TRBD2. This CDR3 spans 15 amino acids. Germline V gene sequence: CDR1 ENHRY, CDR2 SYGVKD. The V gene end was trimmed by 7 bases and the J gene end by 2 bases; junction bases not matched to a gene: 8. CDR3 nucleotides: TGTGCCATCAAACAAGCGGGGGCCTCCACAGATACGCAGTATTTT. It encodes CAIKQAGASTDTQYF.

This rearrangement joins TRBV25-1 to TRBJ1-4; D unresolved. Between the trimmed V and J ends, which lost 2 bases and 8 bases, there was a span of 9 bases. The CDR3 consists of 13 residues. CDR1 and CDR2 (germline): MGHDK, SYGVNS. DNA of the CDR3: TGTGCCAGCAGTGAAGTGGGCGTAGAAAAACTGTTTTTT. It is translated as CASSEVGVEKLFF.

This clone was observed once. The same CDR3 can be traced to other DNA sequences in this sample. This chain connects TRBV6-5 to TRBJ2-7; no clear D gene. This CDR3 is built from 12 residues. Trimming pared 5 bases from V and 0 bases from J, leaving 5 bases between. The germline V gene encodes CDR1 MNHEY and CDR2 SVGAGI. Written as DNA, the CDR3 is TGTGCCAGCAGTCCAGTCTCCTACGAGCAGTACTTC. The encoded protein is CASSPVSYEQYF.